The rows below give T cell receptor beta chains drawn from one sample of a study of CD4 T cells in relation to SARS-CoV-2 and coronaviruses. Clones were sequenced by immunoSEQ multiplex PCR, and TCRdb holds only the in-frame ones, with some missing. The sample yields around 24,000 clones, roughly 80% seen once. These receptors' targets are unknown. The source material was CD4+ T cells from PBMCs, cultured in vitro. All receptors derive from a human donor in good health. CDR3s include the opening cysteine and the closing phenylalanine or tryptophan. D genes are given only for firm matches. Expanded clones get a size class; other rows say once, few or many, or leave the size out.

TRBJ1-5	-	-	TRBV6-5	CASSEDSSNQPQHF	TGTGCCAGCAGCGAGGACAGTAGCAATCAGCCCCAGCATTTT
TRBJ2-7	TRBD2	-	TRBV7-9	CASSSQQREGPSYEQYF	TGTGCCAGCAGCTCCCAGCAGCGGGAGGGCCCCTCCTACGAGCAGTACTTC
TRBJ2-3	-	-	TRBV5-4	CASSLMRLEGTDTQYF	TGTGCCAGCAGCTTGATGAGACTAGAGGGCACAGATACGCAGTATTTT
TRBJ2-7	TRBD2	-	TRBV2	CASSEARGGYSYEQYF	TGTGCCAGCAGTGAAGCGCGCGGGGGGTACTCCTACGAGCAGTACTTC
TRBJ1-2	TRBD1	few	TRBV4-2	CASSQERGTGEVF	TGTGCCAGCAGCCAAGAGAGGGGAACAGGGGAGGTCTTC
TRBJ2-7	TRBD2	-	TRBV29-1	CSVAGRMSSYEQYF	TGCAGCGTTGCCGGGAGGATGAGCTCCTACGAGCAGTACTTC
TRBJ1-1	-	-	TRBV18	CASSGLDRSSGTEAFF	TGTGCCAGCTCAGGGCTAGACAGGAGTTCGGGCACTGAAGCTTTCTTT
TRBJ2-1	TRBD2	-	TRBV9	CASSSGTISYNEQFF	TGTGCCAGCAGCTCAGGGACTATCTCCTACAATGAGCAGTTCTTC
TRBJ2-7	TRBD1	-	TRBV5-6	CASSAGTGGTYEQYF	TGTGCCAGCAGCGCCGGGACAGGGGGAACCTACGAGCAGTACTTC
TRBJ2-5	-	-	TRBV2	CASSETASVQETQYF	TGTGCCAGCAGTGAAACTGCTAGCGTCCAAGAGACCCAGTACTTC
TRBJ1-2	-	-	TRBV7-9	CASSLEARFYGYTF	TGTGCCAGCAGCTTAGAGGCCAGGTTTTATGGCTACACCTTC
TRBJ2-7	-	-	TRBV18	CASSPGGGRANEQYF	TGTGCCAGCTCACCGGGTGGAGGGAGAGCTAACGAGCAGTACTTC
TRBJ1-6	TRBD1	few	TRBV4-1	CASSQEGALYNSPLHF	TGCGCCAGCAGCCAGGAGGGGGCCCTATATAATTCACCCCTCCACTTT
TRBJ2-3	-	-	TRBV7-8	CASSLFPTDTQYF	TGTGCCAGCAGCTTATTCCCCACAGATACGCAGTATTTT
TRBJ1-4	TRBD1	-	TRBV5-4	CASSPQGANEKLFF	TGTGCCAGCAGCCCACAGGGGGCTAATGAAAAACTGTTTTTT
TRBJ2-1	TRBD1	-	TRBV11-2	CASSPYRGSSYNEQFF	TGTGCCAGCAGCCCCTACAGGGGGAGCTCCTACAATGAGCAGTTCTTC
TRBJ1-3	-	-	TRBV5-6	CASSFEPWSSGNTIYF	TGTGCCAGCAGCTTCGAACCCTGGAGCTCTGGAAACACCATATATTTT
TRBJ2-2	-	-	TRBV4-1	CASSPGQNTGELFF	TGCGCCAGCAGCCCCGGACAGAACACCGGGGAGCTGTTTTTT
TRBJ2-3	-	-	TRBV2	CASSAPRPTDTQYF	TGTGCCAGCAGCGCCCCCCGCCCCACAGATACGCAGTATTTT
TRBJ1-1	-	-	TRBV6-5	CATGRGAVTEAFF	TGTGCCACCGGGAGGGGGGCAGTGACTGAAGCTTTCTTT
TRBJ1-1	TRBD1	-	TRBV2	CASSVRGLGTEAFF	TGTGCCAGCAGTGTTAGGGGGCTGGGCACTGAAGCTTTCTTT
TRBJ1-1	-	-	TRBV5-1	CASSSQGFTEAFF	TGCGCCAGCAGCTCACAGGGTTTTACTGAAGCTTTCTTT
TRBJ2-3	-	-	TRBV21-1	CASSKALSGTDTQYF	TGTGCCAGCAGCAAAGCGCTCTCGGGGACAGATACGCAGTATTTT
TRBJ2-7	-	once	TRBV6-2/TRBV6-3	CASSYQGLGEQYF	TGTGCCAGCAGTTACCAGGGATTGGGCGAGCAGTACTTC
TRBJ2-3	TRBD2	-	TRBV5-1	CASSLDSAGASDTQYF	TGCGCCAGCAGCTTGGACTCAGCGGGAGCGTCAGATACGCAGTATTTT
TRBJ2-1	-	-	TRBV6-2/TRBV6-3	CASSYSLYNEQFF	TGTGCCAGCAGTTACTCTCTTTACAATGAGCAGTTCTTC
TRBJ2-5	TRBD2	-	TRBV19	CASSRTGLEQETQYF	TGTGCCAGTAGCCGAACCGGACTAGAACAAGAGACCCAGTACTTC
TRBJ2-2	-	-	TRBV4-2	CASSQDPSGELFF	TGTGCCAGCAGCCAAGACCCGTCCGGGGAGCTGTTTTTT
TRBJ2-1	TRBD1	few	TRBV12-5	CASGSAGTGVESEQFF	TGTGCTAGTGGTTCGGCCGGGACAGGGGTGGAAAGTGAGCAGTTCTTC
TRBJ1-2	-	once	TRBV7-8	CASSLMAGSNYGYTF	TGTGCCAGCAGCTTAATGGCAGGCTCTAACTATGGCTACACCTTC
TRBJ1-1	-	once	TRBV3-1/TRBV3-2	CASSHEYRRGDTEAFF	TGTGCCAGCAGCCACGAATACAGGCGGGGGGACACTGAAGCTTTCTTT
TRBJ1-1	-	-	TRBV11-2	CASSQWGEAFF	TGTGCCAGCAGCCAGTGGGGTGAAGCTTTCTTT
TRBJ1-2	-	-	TRBV6-1	CASSQAVSYGYTF	TGTGCCAGCAGTCAAGCGGTTTCCTATGGCTACACCTTC
TRBJ2-1	-	few	TRBV12-5	CASGGLGGGDEQFF	TGTGCTAGTGGTGGGCTAGGGGGAGGGGATGAGCAGTTCTTC
TRBJ2-7	-	once	TRBV13	CASSLSGLTGEQYF	TGTGCCAGCAGCTTAAGCGGACTCACGGGAGAGCAGTACTTC